This entry lists 2 T cell receptor beta chains sequenced from one sample in a study of blood T cells in healthy people across ages. A J-beta primer mix and a sample-barcoded 5' primer were used in a second PCR of about 7 to 12 cycles. One entry per CDR3 protein, called by TCRdb with MiXCR from the 5' RACE reads. This table holds over 1,500,000 distinct CDR3 sequences, around half found once. Sequenced sample: blood. These receptors were taken from a woman aged 40 to 50 in good health.

The chain combines TRBV2 with TRBJ1-2; 8 bases fit TRBD1. The V segment lost 3 bases and the J segment 6 bases; nucleotides outside the gene matches: 6. The germline CDR1 and CDR2 sequences are SNHLY and FYNNEI. The CDR3 extends over 14 amino acids. The CDR3 sequence: CASSDRRTGNGYTF. In nucleotides, the CDR3 is TGTGCCAGCAGTGACAGACGGACAGGGAATGGCTACACCTTC.

The V gene is TRBV4-1, the J gene TRBJ2-7; no firm D call. Trimming cost V 6 bases and J 0 bases, with 27 bases left between them. The germline gives CDR1 MGHRA, CDR2 YSYEKL. The CDR3 contains 19 residues. This chain's CDR3 is CASSHYQYQKDGFSYEQYF. As DNA, the CDR3 is TGCGCCAGCAGTCATTATCAGTACCAAAAGGACGGGTTCTCCTACGAGCAGTACTTC.